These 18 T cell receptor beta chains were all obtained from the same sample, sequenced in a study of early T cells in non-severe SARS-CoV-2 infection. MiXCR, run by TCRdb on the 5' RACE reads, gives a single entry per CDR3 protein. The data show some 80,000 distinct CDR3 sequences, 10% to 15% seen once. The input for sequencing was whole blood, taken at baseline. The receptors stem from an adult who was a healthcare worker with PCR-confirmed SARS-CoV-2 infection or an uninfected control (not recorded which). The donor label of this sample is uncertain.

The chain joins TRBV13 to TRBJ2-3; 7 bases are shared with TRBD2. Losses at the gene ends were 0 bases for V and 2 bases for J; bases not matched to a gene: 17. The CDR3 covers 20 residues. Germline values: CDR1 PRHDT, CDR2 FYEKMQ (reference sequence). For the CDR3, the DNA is TGTGCCAGCAGCTTAGGATGGGTTAGGACTAGTAACGGGGCCACAGATACGCAGTATTTT. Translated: CASSLGWVRTSNGATDTQYF. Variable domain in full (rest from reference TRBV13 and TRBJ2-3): AAGVIQSPRHLIKEKRETATLKCYPIPRHDTVYWYQQGPGQDPQFLISFYEKMQSDKGSIPDRFSAQQFSDYHSELNMSSLELGDSALYFCASSLGWVRTSNGATDTQYFGPGTRLTVL.

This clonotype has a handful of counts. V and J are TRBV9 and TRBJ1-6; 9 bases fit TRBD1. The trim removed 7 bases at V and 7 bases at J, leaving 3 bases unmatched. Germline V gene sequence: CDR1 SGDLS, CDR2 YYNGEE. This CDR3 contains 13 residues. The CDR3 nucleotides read TGTGCCAGCGCGACAGGGGGGAATTCACCCCTCCACTTT. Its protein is CASATGGNSPLHF.

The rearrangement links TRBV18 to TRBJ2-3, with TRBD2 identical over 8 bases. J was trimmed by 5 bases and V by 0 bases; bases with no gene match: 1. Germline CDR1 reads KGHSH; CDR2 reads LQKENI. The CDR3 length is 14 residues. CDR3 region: CASSPPSGIDTQYF. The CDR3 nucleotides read TGTGCCAGCTCACCACCTAGCGGGATAGATACGCAGTATTTT. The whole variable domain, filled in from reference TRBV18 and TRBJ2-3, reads NAGVMQNPRHLVRRRGQEARLRCSPMKGHSHVYWYRQLPEEGLKFMVYLQKENIIDESGMPKERFSAEFPKEGPSILRIQQVVRGDSAAYFCASSPPSGIDTQYFGPGTRLTVL.

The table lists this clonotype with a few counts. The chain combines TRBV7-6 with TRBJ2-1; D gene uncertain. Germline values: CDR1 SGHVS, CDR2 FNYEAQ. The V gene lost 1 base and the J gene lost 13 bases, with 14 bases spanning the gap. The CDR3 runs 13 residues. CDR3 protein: CASSLGVGFYQFF. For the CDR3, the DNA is TGTGCCAGCAGCTTAGGCGTGGGATTCTATCAGTTCTTC.

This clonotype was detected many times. The CDR3 spells CSANRGAGTEAFF. Here the CDR3 DNA reads TGCAGTGCCAACCGAGGAGCGGGCACTGAAGCTTTCTTT. The rearrangement links TRBV20-1 to TRBJ1-1; D not resolved. In germline, CDR1 is DFQATT, CDR2 SNEGSKA (reference sequence). This CDR3 spans 13 amino acids. V shed 6 bases and J shed 4 bases, with 15 bases lying between them.

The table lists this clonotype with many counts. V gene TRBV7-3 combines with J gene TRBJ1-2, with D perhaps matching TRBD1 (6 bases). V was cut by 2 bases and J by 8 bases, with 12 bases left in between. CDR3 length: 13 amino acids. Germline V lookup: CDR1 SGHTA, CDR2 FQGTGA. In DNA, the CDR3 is TGTGCCAGCAGCTTATCGTCAGGGGCCGGCTACACCTTC. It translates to CASSLSSGAGYTF.

CDR3 DNA: TGCAGCGTTGAAGGACGGACAGTAGGCACCATATATTTT. It specifies CSVEGRTVGTIYF. J is TRBJ1-3 and V is TRBV29-1; TRBD1 might be the D (6 bases). The CDR3 loop spans 13 amino acids. Trimming pared 1 base from V and 9 bases from J, leaving 13 bases between. Germline V CDR1 and CDR2: SQVTM, ANQGSEA.

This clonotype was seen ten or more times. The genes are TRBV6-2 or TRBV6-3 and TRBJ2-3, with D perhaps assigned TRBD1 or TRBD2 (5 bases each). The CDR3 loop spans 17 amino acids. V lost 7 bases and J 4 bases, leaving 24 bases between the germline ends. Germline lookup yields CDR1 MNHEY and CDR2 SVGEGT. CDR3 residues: CASTRDLNLASPDTQYF. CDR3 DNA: TGTGCCAGCACGAGGGACCTTAATTTGGCCAGCCCAGATACGCAGTATTTT.

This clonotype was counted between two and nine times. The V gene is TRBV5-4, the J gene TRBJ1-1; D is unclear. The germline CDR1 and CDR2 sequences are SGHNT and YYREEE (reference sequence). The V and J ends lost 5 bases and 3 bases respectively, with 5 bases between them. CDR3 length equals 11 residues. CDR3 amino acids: CASSSDTEAFF. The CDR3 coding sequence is TGTGCCAGCAGTTCCGACACTGAAGCTTTCTTT.

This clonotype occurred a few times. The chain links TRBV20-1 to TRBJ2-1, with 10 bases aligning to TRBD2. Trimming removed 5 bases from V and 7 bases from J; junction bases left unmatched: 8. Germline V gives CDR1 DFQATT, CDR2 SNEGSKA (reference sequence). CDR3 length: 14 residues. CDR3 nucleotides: TGCAGTGCTGGTCTAGCGGGGGCCCCAAATGAGCAGTTCTTC. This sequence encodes CSAGLAGAPNEQFF.

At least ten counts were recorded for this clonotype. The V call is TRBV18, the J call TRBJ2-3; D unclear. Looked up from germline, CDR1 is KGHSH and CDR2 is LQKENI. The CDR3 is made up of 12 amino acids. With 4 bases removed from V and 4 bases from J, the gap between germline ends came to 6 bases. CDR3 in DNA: TGTGCCAGCTCACACTACCCAGATACGCAGTATTTT. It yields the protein CASSHYPDTQYF.

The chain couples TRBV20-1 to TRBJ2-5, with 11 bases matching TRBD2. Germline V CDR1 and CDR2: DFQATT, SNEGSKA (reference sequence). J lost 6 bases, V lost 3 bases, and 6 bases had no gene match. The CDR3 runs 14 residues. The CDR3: CSASIAGGWKTQYF. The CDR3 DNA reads TGCAGTGCTAGCATAGCGGGGGGGTGGAAGACCCAGTACTTC.

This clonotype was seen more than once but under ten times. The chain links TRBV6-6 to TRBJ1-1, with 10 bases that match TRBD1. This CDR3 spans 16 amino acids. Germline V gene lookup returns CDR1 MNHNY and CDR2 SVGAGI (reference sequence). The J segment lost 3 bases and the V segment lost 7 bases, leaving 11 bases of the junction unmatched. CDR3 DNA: TGTGCCAGCACCAAAGGACAGGGGGGTTGGGACACTGAAGCTTTCTTT. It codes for CASTKGQGGWDTEAFF.

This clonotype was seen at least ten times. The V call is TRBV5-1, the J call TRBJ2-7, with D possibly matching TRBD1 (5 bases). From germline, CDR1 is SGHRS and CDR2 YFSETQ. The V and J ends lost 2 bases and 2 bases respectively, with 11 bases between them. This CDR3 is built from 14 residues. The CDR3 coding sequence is TGCGCCAGCAGCTTAGCAGGGATGGCCTACGAGCAGTACTTC. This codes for CASSLAGMAYEQYF.

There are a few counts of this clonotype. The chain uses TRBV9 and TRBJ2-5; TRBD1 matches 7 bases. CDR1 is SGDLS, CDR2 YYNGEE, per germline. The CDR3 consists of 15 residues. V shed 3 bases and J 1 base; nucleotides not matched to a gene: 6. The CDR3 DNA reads TGTGCCAGCAGCGAAAACAGGGGACCCCAAGAGACCCAGTACTTC. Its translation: CASSENRGPQETQYF.

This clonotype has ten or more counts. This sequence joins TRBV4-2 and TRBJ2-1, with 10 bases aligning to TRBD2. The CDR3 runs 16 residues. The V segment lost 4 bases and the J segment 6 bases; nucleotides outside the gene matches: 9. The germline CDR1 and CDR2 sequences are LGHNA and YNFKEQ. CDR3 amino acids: CASSRALAGATNEQFF. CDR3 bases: TGTGCCAGCAGCCGGGCGCTAGCGGGAGCGACCAATGAGCAGTTCTTC.

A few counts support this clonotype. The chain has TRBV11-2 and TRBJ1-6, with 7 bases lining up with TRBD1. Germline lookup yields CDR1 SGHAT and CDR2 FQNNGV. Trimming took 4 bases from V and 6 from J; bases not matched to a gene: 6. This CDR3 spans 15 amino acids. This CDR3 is CASSSTGDGNSPLHF. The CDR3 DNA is TGTGCCAGCAGCTCTACAGGGGACGGTAATTCACCCCTCCACTTT.

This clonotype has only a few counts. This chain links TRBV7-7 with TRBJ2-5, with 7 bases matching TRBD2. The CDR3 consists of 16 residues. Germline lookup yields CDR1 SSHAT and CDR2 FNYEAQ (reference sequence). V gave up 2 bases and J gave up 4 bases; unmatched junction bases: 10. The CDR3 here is CASSLRGDSEIETQYF. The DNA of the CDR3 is TGTGCCAGCAGCTTACGGGGGGACTCAGAGATAGAGACCCAGTACTTC.